The present TCR beta chain was sequenced within a study of T-cell memory formation after mild COVID-19. Looked up from germline, CDR1 is SQVTM and CDR2 is ANQGSEA. The trim removed 4 bases at V and 6 bases at J, leaving 11 bases unmatched. The CDR3 consists of 15 residues. Only a few counts were recorded for this clonotype. What it recognizes is unknown. Study conclusions and caveats: Unconfirmed was the SARS-CoV-2 specificity of second-wave clones that peaked on day 37.

TCRdb itself ran the 5' RACE reads through MiXCR, one entry per CDR3 protein. The sample lists roughly 130,000 distinct CDR3 sequences, about 17% occurring once. This chain uses TRBV29-1 with TRBJ2-1; 8 bases are a match to TRBD1. This clonotype originated in a man between 18 and 29 years old who had mild COVID-19 (a few samples of this study predate the infection). Cell type and time point are not known. The sample taken for sequencing was PBMCs or a T cell subset sorted from them (not recorded which). The CDR3 bases are TGCAGCGTTGTCGGGAGCATTACAGGGGGCAATGAGCAGTTCTTC. Encoded protein: CSVVGSITGGNEQFF.